This is a list of T cell receptor beta chains from one sample in a study of T cells after yellow fever vaccination. TCRdb reprocessed the 5' RACE reads via MiXCR and lists one record per CDR3 protein. The sample lists around 600,000 distinct CDR3 sequences; around an eighth were seen once. The sequences come from PBMCs, collected on the day of the yellow fever booster vaccination. The source of these receptors is a man aged 30-40 years who received the YFV17D yellow fever vaccine. CDR3s leave out the opening cysteine and the closing phenylalanine or tryptophan. Each record gives: J gene, V gene, CDR3 protein.

TRBJ2-1	TRBV20-1	SARDGGGLAGGYNEQF
TRBJ2-2	TRBV15	ATSRAGQNTGELF
TRBJ2-5	TRBV10-3	AISVDHRGETQY
TRBJ2-1	TRBV20-1	SGRHPTYNEQF
TRBJ2-7	TRBV12-3/TRBV12-4	ASSRVGPSSYEQY
TRBJ2-7	TRBV20-1	SASAGALYEQY
TRBJ2-7	TRBV6-5	ASSYSTSGRAYEQY
TRBJ1-1	TRBV5-1	ASSLTMLPLSRTEAF
TRBJ2-1	TRBV7-3	ASSLTGTSGGSSYNEQF
TRBJ1-1	TRBV11-1	ASSPHAGQGARNTEAF
TRBJ2-1	TRBV4-3	ASSQAGNSYNEQF
TRBJ2-5	TRBV5-6	ASSWEAREETQY
TRBJ2-4	TRBV29-1	SVVFRGLAKNIQY
TRBJ2-1	TRBV20-1	SARDQRQGSNEQF
TRBJ1-2	TRBV27	ASSFRGYGYT
TRBJ2-7	TRBV29-1	SAAGGISYEQY
TRBJ2-2	TRBV4-2	ASSQEIYTGELF
TRBJ2-5	TRBV9	ASSVVGGWRETQY
TRBJ2-5	TRBV5-4	ASSGLAGGTRGAQY
TRBJ2-3	TRBV7-9	ASSAVGGRGSDTQY
TRBJ2-7	TRBV7-7	ASSILDGYEQY
TRBJ1-5	TRBV6-2/TRBV6-3	ASNGGNQPQH
TRBJ2-4	TRBV20-1	SARRRVENIQY
TRBJ2-7	TRBV7-8	ASSRPGGYEQY
TRBJ2-2	TRBV2	ATLPGLAGAIGELF
TRBJ2-5	TRBV5-4	ASSLGPTGEETQY
TRBJ2-3	TRBV5-1	ASSFLAGDADTQY
TRBJ2-5	TRBV7-2	ASRWGVQETQY
TRBJ2-5	TRBV7-2	ASSLDLAKAGTQY
TRBJ2-4	TRBV15	ATSPRGGGGIKNIQY
TRBJ2-2	TRBV7-3	ASSLFSGELF
TRBJ1-1	TRBV5-5	ASSFFRGTEAF
TRBJ2-3	TRBV20-1	SARDTTTDTQY
TRBJ2-2	TRBV7-2	ASSLVSTGELF
TRBJ2-1	TRBV18	ASSHRQGQYNEQF
TRBJ2-2	TRBV6-2/TRBV6-3	ASSPIPGELF
TRBJ2-3	TRBV6-1	ASNDGKRTDTQY
TRBJ2-3	TRBV27	ASSLFAGGGDTQY
TRBJ2-7	TRBV11-2	ASSIRDRDYEQY
TRBJ2-7	TRBV10-3	AISFTASYEQY
TRBJ2-1	TRBV11-2	ASSLGGGQGDYEQF
TRBJ2-5	TRBV28	ASSLLAGHGIRETQY
TRBJ2-7	TRBV6-1	ASSSPGFSYEQY